This passage covers 13 T cell receptor beta chains from one sample sequenced in a study of blood T cell repertoires in COVID-19. Libraries were prepared by immunoSEQ multiplex PCR; TCRdb keeps only in-frame clonotypes and omits some of them. The sample shows approximately 140,000 clones, about 74% of them seen only once. The sample taken for sequencing was peripheral blood. The receptors stem from a man aged 45-65 years with acute or convalescent COVID-19.

The V gene is TRBV7-2, the J gene TRBJ1-3, with D uncertain. CDR1 is SGHTA, CDR2 FQGNSA, per germline. V gave up 1 base and J gave up 3 bases, with 7 bases separating them. The CDR3 is 14 residues long. CDR3 residues: CASSLGSFGNTIYF. The CDR3 coding sequence is TGTGCCAGCAGCTTAGGAAGCTTTGGAAACACCATATATTTT. The full variable domain, with the rest looked up from reference TRBV7-2 and TRBJ1-3, is GAGVSQSPSNKVTEKGKDVELRCDPISGHTALYWYRQSLGQGLEFLIYFQGNSAPDKSGLPSDRFSAERTGGSVSTLTIQRTQQEDSAVYLCASSLGSFGNTIYFGEGSWLTVV.

The genes are TRBV9 and TRBJ2-7; 9 bases are shared with TRBD1. CDR1 and CDR2 from the germline V gene are SGDLS and YYNGEE. After removal of 2 bases from V and 2 bases from J, the junction contained 2 bases not matched to a gene. This CDR3 has 14 amino acids. CDR3 amino acids: CASSVGTGTYEQYF. In DNA, the CDR3 is TGTGCCAGCAGCGTGGGGACAGGGACCTACGAGCAGTACTTC.

This rearrangement joins TRBV2 to TRBJ2-3; 7 bases agree with TRBD1. This CDR3 region has 14 residues. Germline CDR1 and CDR2: SNHLY and FYNNEI. V lost 4 bases, J lost 2 bases, and 3 bases stayed unmatched. The CDR3 is CASSGQGNTDTQYF. Written as DNA, the CDR3 is TGTGCCAGCAGTGGACAGGGCAACACAGATACGCAGTATTTT.

This chain uses TRBV6-1 with TRBJ1-5, with D uncertain. This CDR3 region has 15 residues. Trimming removed 2 bases at V and 0 bases at J, with 8 bases between. The germline gives CDR1 MNHNS, CDR2 SASEGT. The CDR3 nucleotides read TGTGCCAGCAGTGAATTCAGGAATAGCAATCAGCCCCAGCATTTT. As protein: CASSEFRNSNQPQHF.

The V and J genes are TRBV19 and TRBJ2-2; 13 bases match TRBD2. The CDR3 has 18 amino acids. The germline V gene has CDR1 LNHDA and CDR2 SQIVND (reference sequence). V gave up 4 bases and J gave up 7 bases; unmatched junction bases: 12. In nucleotides, the CDR3 is TGTGCCAGTAGTACCTCCATACTAGCGGGGGGGCATATCGGGGAGCTGTTTTTT. Translated: CASSTSILAGGHIGELFF.

The chain uses TRBV18 and TRBJ2-7; 11 bases are a match to TRBD1. Looked up from germline, CDR1 is KGHSH and CDR2 is LQKENI. V gave up 5 bases and J gave up 4 bases; unmatched junction bases: 7. The CDR3 is made up of 15 amino acids. This CDR3 reads CASSTTGTGGYEQYV. CDR3 DNA: TGTGCCAGCTCAACTACCGGGACAGGGGGGTACGAGCAGTACGTC.

This clone came up a few times. The chain links TRBV2 to TRBJ2-2; D might be TRBD2 (5 bases). The CDR3 is 15 amino acids. Trimming took 7 bases from V and 5 from J, leaving 17 bases between them. In germline, CDR1 is SNHLY, CDR2 FYNNEI. The CDR3 region has the DNA TGTGCCAGCATCGAGGGCCAGGCGAGGACCGGGGAGCTGTTTTTT. Amino acids: CASIEGQARTGELFF.

The chain uses TRBV12-3 or TRBV12-4 and TRBJ1-2; TRBD1 matches 7 bases. After removal of 4 bases from V and 5 bases from J, the junction contained 4 bases not matched to a gene. This CDR3 contains 13 residues. CDR3 DNA sequence: TGTGCCAGCAGTTCGGACAGGAGATATGGCTACACCTTC. Translation gives CASSSDRRYGYTF.

The rearrangement joins TRBV13 to TRBJ1-3; no reliable D call. Trimming took 3 bases from V and 9 from J, leaving 12 bases between them. The germline V gene encodes CDR1 PRHDT and CDR2 FYEKMQ (reference sequence). The CDR3 runs 13 residues. The CDR3 is CASSLERGPTIYF. The CDR3 nucleotides read TGTGCCAGCAGCTTGGAACGAGGCCCCACCATATATTTT.

The chain carries TRBV12-2 and TRBJ1-2; the table's D call, TRBD1, has no DNA check behind it. TRBV12-2 is deemed a pseudogene. The CDR3 consists of 20 residues. The CDR3 protein is CASRLAPESPITGFGYGYTF. CDR3 coding DNA: TGTGCAAGTCGCTTAGCACCGGAGTCTCCCATTACAGGGTTCGGGTATGGCTACACCTTC.

The chain recombines TRBV6-5 with TRBJ2-1; 8 bases are a match to TRBD1. Per the germline V gene, CDR1 is MNHEY and CDR2 is SVGAGI. Losses at the gene ends were 6 bases for V and 9 bases for J; bases not matched to a gene: 10. The CDR3 totals 14 residues. Here the CDR3 DNA reads TGTGCCAGCAGCGTAAAAAGACAGGGGACTGAGCAGTTCTTC. Its protein product is CASSVKRQGTEQFF.

This rearrangement joins TRBV5-4 to TRBJ2-1; 12 nucleotides align to TRBD2. Germline CDR1 is SGHNT and CDR2 is YYREEE (reference sequence). Trimming at V came to 0 bases and at J to 0 bases, leaving 10 bases not matched to a gene. The CDR3 covers 20 residues. The CDR3 spells CASSLVGGLAGQSSYNEQFF. In DNA, the CDR3 is TGTGCCAGCAGCTTGGTGGGGGGACTAGCGGGTCAAAGCTCCTACAATGAGCAGTTCTTC.

The chain uses TRBV4-1 and TRBJ1-2, with D unresolved. Trimming took off 0 bases at V and 3 bases at J, with 11 bases between the two ends. CDR1 and CDR2 (germline): MGHRA, YSYEKL. The CDR3 consists of 15 residues. CDR3 nucleotide sequence: TGCGCCAGCAGCCAAGAGTCCGGGAACTACTATGGCTACACCTTC. Its protein product is CASSQESGNYYGYTF.